A selection of T cell receptor beta chains follows, all from one sample in a study of blood T cell repertoires in COVID-19. Assay used: immunoSEQ multiplex PCR; TCRdb lists only in-frame clones, some missing. The sample yields around 130,000 clones, about 87% seen once. Sequencing input: peripheral blood. Receptors were obtained from a human donor in a cohort sampled during active COVID-19. Both conserved end residues are part of each CDR3. D genes are given only for firm matches. Rows give clone size only sometimes, using once, few, many, or a class for an expanded clone.

d_gene,v_gene,j_gene,abundance,CDR3nt,CDR3aa
TRBD2,TRBV7-8,TRBJ2-5,-,TGTGCCAGCAGCCGCACTGGCGGGGGGTACCAAGAGACCCAGTACTTC,CASSRTGGGYQETQYF
TRBD1,TRBV28,TRBJ2-5,-,TGTGCCAGCAGTTTGGACAGGGGGCGCGTGGAGACCCAGTACTTC,CASSLDRGRVETQYF
-,TRBV5-1,TRBJ2-7,-,TGCGCCAGCAGCTTGGTTGGGGGGAGCTCCTACGAGCAGTACTTC,CASSLVGGSSYEQYF
-,TRBV5-5,TRBJ2-3,-,TGTGCCAGCAGCTTGGCCATGACCTTAGGGGGTAGGGATACGCAGTATTTT,CASSLAMTLGGRDTQYF
TRBD2,TRBV28,TRBJ2-2,-,TGTGCCAGCAGTTTAATAAGGGAGCGGGGGTCCACCGGGGAGCTGTTTTTT,CASSLIRERGSTGELFF
TRBD1,TRBV24-1,TRBJ1-4,once,TGTGCCACCCGATGCGACAGGGGGCAGGTCATCGAAAAACTGTTTTTT,CATRCDRGQVIEKLFF
-,TRBV5-6,TRBJ1-2,-,TGTGCCAGCACACGACAGACCGCTTATTATGGCTACACCTTC,CASTRQTAYYGYTF
-,TRBV12-3/TRBV12-4,TRBJ1-3,few,TGTGCCAGCACTGGCGGGAACACCATATATTTT,CASTGGNTIYF
-,TRBV6-5,TRBJ2-1,-,TGTGCCAGCAGACTAATAGAGAGGAATGAGCAGTTCTTC,CASRLIERNEQFF
-,TRBV6-1,TRBJ1-5,-,TGTGCCAGCAGTGAAAGGGGGGGTGGTCAGCCCCAGCATTTT,CASSERGGGQPQHF
TRBD1,TRBV5-6,TRBJ1-5,-,TGTGCCAGCAGCTTTGGGGGGACAGAAAATCAGCCCCAGCATTTT,CASSFGGTENQPQHF
-,TRBV3-1/TRBV3-2,TRBJ2-3,-,TGTGCCAGCAGCCACCTGGATACGCAGTATTTT,CASSHLDTQYF
-,TRBV7-2,TRBJ2-7,-,TGTGCCAGCAGCTTAGAGGGACTTTCCTACGAGCAGTACTTC,CASSLEGLSYEQYF
TRBD1,TRBV3-1/TRBV3-2,TRBJ2-2,once,TGTGCCAGCAGCCCCCGACAGGGGGTTAACGGGGAGCTGTTTTTT,CASSPRQGVNGELFF
-,TRBV2,TRBJ2-3,-,TGTGCCAGCAGTGTGACAACTAGCACAGATACGCAGTATTTT,CASSVTTSTDTQYF
TRBD2,TRBV7-3,TRBJ2-2,-,TGTGCCAGCAGTATTGGACTAGCGGGAGTTGGGACCGGGGAGCTGTTTTTT,CASSIGLAGVGTGELFF
TRBD1,TRBV6-5,TRBJ1-5,-,TGTGCCAGCAGCCGCTCGACAGGGGATCAGCCCCAGCATTTT,CASSRSTGDQPQHF
TRBD2,TRBV5-4,TRBJ2-7,once,TGTGCCAGCAGCCCCAGCGGGGGCGGGAGAAACTACGAGCAGTACTTC,CASSPSGGGRNYEQYF
TRBD1,TRBV9,TRBJ1-2,-,TGTGCCAGCAGCGGGGACAGTATCTATGGCTACACCTTC,CASSGDSIYGYTF
TRBD1,TRBV28,TRBJ1-6,-,TGTGCCAGCAGACCTAGCGGGACAGACAATTCACCCCTCCACTTT,CASRPSGTDNSPLHF
-,TRBV2,TRBJ2-7,once,TGTGCCAGCAGTGAAGGGGGGCTTTCCTACGAGCAGTACTTC,CASSEGGLSYEQYF
-,TRBV19,TRBJ1-6,-,TGTGCCAAGAGGAGTAACGCCCGGACACATAATTCACCCCTCCACTTT,CAKRSNARTHNSPLHF
TRBD2,TRBV7-8,TRBJ2-2,-,TGTGCCAGCAGCTTAGGGGGGGGAGTAACCACCGGGGAGCTGTTTTTT,CASSLGGGVTTGELFF
TRBD1,TRBV4-1,TRBJ2-7,-,TGCGCCAGCAGCCAAGAGACCGGGACAGGGGTGGAGCAGTACTTC,CASSQETGTGVEQYF
TRBD1,TRBV28,TRBJ1-5,-,TGTGCCAGCAGTTTACCCGACAGGGGGGATCAGCCCCAGCATTTT,CASSLPDRGDQPQHF
TRBD1,TRBV4-1,TRBJ1-2,-,TGCGCCAGCAGCCACCAAGAGGCAGGGGGCTATGGCTACACCTTC,CASSHQEAGGYGYTF
-,TRBV11-1,TRBJ2-3,-,TGTGCCAGCAGCTTAGCAGGGGGGGTGACAGATACGCAGTATTTT,CASSLAGGVTDTQYF
TRBD2,TRBV5-1,TRBJ2-2,-,TGCGCCAGCAGGCGGACTAGCGGGGTTTACACCGGGGAGCTGTTTTTT,CASRRTSGVYTGELFF
TRBD2,TRBV5-1,TRBJ2-2,-,TGCGCCAGCAGCTTGAGGGGCGGGGGAATCCGTGAAACCGGGGAGCTGTTTTTT,CASSLRGGGIRETGELFF
-,TRBV6-5,TRBJ2-7,-,TGTGCCAGCAGAATAAGTGGCAGGCCCTACGAGCAGTACTTC,CASRISGRPYEQYF
-,TRBV18,TRBJ1-1,-,TGTGCCAGCTCACCGGCCTGGAACACTGAAGCTTTCTTT,CASSPAWNTEAFF
-,TRBV18,TRBJ2-2,-,TGTGCCAGCTCGCCGGACATCGGGGAGCTGTTTTTT,CASSPDIGELFF
-,TRBV10-1,TRBJ2-5,-,TGCGCCAGCAGTGAAGGGGGTGTGTTAGGGACCCAGTACTTC,CASSEGGVLGTQYF